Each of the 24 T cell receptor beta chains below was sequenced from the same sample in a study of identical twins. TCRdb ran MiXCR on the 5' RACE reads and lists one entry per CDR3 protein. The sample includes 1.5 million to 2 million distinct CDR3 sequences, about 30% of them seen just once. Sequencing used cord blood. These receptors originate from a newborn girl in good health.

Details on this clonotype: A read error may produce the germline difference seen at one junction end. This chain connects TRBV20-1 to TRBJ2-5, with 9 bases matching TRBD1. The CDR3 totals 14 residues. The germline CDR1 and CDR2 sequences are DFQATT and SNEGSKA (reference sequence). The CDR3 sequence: CIARGGQGYNEQYF. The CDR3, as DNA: TGCATTGCTAGGGGGGGACAGGGATACAATGAGCAGTACTTC.

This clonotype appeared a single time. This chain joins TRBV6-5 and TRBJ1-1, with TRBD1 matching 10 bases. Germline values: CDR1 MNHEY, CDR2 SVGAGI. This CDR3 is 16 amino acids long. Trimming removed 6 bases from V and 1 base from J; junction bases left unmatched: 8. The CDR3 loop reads CASRKKTGGGNTEAFF. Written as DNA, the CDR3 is TGTGCCAGCAGGAAAAAGACAGGGGGCGGGAACACTGAAGCTTTCTTT.

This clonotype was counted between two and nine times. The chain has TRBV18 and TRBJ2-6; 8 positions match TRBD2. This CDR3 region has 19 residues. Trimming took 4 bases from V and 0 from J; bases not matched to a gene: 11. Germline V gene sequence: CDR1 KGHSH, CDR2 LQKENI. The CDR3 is CASSLNGLAGLSGANVLTF. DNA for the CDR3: TGTGCCAGCTCACTCAACGGGCTAGCGGGCCTCTCTGGGGCCAACGTCCTGACTTTC.

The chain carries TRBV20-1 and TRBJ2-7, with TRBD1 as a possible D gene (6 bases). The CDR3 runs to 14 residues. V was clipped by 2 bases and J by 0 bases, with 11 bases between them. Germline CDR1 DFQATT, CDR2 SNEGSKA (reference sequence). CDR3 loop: CSARLRTVSYEQYF. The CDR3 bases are TGCAGTGCTAGACTGAGGACAGTCTCCTACGAGCAGTACTTC.

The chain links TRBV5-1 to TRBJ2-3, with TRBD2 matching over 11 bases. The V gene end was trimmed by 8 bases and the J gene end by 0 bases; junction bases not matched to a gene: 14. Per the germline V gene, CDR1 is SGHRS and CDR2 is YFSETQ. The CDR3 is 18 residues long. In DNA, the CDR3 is TGCGCCAGTGGCTCCGGGACTAGCGGCTATACTAGCACAGATACGCAGTATTTT. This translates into CASGSGTSGYTSTDTQYF.

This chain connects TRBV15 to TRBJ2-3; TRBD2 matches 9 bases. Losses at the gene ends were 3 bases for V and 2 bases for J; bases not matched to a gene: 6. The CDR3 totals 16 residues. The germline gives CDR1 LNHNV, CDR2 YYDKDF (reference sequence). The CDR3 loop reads CATSRTSGETTDTQYF. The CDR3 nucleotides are TGTGCCACCAGCAGGACTAGCGGAGAGACCACAGATACGCAGTATTTT.

The CDR3: CASSFSREANEQFF. The CDR3, as DNA: TGTGCCAGCAGCTTCAGCCGGGAGGCCAATGAGCAGTTCTTC. The chain couples TRBV7-6 to TRBJ2-1, with 7 bases identical to TRBD2. CDR3 length: 14 residues. From germline, CDR1 is SGHVS and CDR2 FNYEAQ. V dropped 3 bases and J dropped 6; count of bases not matched to a gene: 5.

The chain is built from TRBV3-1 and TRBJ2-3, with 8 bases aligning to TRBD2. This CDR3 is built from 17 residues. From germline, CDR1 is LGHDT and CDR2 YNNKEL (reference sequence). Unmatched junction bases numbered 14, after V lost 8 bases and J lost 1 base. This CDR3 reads CASQKRTGLGRTDTQYF. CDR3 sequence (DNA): TGTGCCAGCCAAAAAAGGACGGGACTAGGGCGCACAGATACGCAGTATTTT.

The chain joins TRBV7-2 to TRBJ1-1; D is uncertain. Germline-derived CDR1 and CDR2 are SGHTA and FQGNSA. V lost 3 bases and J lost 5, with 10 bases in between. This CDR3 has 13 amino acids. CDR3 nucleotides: TGTGCCAGCAGCTTTCAAGTGGGGACTGAAGCTTTCTTT. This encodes CASSFQVGTEAFF.

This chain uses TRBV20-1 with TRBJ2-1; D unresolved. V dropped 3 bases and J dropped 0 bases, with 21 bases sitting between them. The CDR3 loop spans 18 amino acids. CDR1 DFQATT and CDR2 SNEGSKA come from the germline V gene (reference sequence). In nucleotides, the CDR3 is TGCAGTGCTAGGCCCTCCATAGACGGGTACAGCTCCTACAATGAGCAGTTCTTC. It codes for CSARPSIDGYSSYNEQFF.

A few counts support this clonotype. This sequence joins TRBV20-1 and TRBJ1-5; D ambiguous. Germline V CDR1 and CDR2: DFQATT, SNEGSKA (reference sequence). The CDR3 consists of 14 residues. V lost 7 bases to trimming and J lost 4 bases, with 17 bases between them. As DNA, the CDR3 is TGCAGTGTTGAGGCCCAGGTACCGAATCAGCCCCAGCATTTT. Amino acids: CSVEAQVPNQPQHF.

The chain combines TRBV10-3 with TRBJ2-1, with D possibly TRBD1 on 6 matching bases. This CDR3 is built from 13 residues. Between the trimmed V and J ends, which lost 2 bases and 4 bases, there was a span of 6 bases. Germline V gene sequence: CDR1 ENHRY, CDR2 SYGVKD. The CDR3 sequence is CAISEGQYNEQFF. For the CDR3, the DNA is TGTGCCATCAGTGAGGGACAGTACAATGAGCAGTTCTTC.

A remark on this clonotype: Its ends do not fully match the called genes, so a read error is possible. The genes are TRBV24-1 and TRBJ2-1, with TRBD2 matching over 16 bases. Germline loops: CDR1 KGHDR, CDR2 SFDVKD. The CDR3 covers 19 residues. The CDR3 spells CAISDSGTSGRVRFNEQFF. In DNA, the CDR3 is TGTGCCATCAGTGATTCCGGGACTAGCGGGAGGGTTCGGTTCAATGAGCAGTTCTTC.

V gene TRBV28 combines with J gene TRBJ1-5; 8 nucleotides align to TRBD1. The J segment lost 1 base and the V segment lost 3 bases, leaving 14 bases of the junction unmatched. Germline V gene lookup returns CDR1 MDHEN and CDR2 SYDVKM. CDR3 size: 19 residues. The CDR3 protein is CASSLIRATGVVSNQPQHF. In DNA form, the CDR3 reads TGTGCCAGCAGTTTGATACGCGCGACAGGGGTCGTCAGCAATCAGCCCCAGCATTTT. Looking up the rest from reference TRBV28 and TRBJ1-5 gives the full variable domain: DVKVTQSSRYLVKRTGEKVFLECVQDMDHENMFWYRQDPGLGLRLIYFSYDVKMKEKGDIPEGYSVSREKKERFSLILESASTNQTSMYLCASSLIRATGVVSNQPQHFGDGTRLSIL.

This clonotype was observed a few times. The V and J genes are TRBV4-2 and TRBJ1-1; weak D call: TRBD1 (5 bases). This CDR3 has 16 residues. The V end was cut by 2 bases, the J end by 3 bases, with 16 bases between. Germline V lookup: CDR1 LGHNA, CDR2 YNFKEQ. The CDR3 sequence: CASSQIQARVDTEAFF. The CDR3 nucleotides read TGTGCCAGCAGCCAAATCCAGGCCAGGGTGGACACTGAAGCTTTCTTT.

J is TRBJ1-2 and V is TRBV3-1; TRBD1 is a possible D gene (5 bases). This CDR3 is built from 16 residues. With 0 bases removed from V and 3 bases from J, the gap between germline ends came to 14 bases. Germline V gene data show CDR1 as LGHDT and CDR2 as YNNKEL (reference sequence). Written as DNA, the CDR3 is TGTGCCAGCAGCCAAGATTCCACCGGGACCTACTATGGCTACACCTTC. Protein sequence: CASSQDSTGTYYGYTF.

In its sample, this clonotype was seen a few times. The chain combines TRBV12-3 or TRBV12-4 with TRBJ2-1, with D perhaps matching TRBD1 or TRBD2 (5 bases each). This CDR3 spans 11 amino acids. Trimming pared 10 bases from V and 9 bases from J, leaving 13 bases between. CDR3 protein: CATYGDGEQFF. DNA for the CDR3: TGTGCCACCTACGGGGACGGTGAGCAGTTCTTC.

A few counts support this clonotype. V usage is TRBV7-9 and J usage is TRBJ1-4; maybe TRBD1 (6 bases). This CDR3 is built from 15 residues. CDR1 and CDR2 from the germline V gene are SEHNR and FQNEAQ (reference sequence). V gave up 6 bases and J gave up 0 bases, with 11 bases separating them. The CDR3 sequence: CASSPGEATNEKLFF. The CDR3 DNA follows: TGTGCCAGCAGTCCAGGGGAGGCAACTAATGAAAAACTGTTTTTT.

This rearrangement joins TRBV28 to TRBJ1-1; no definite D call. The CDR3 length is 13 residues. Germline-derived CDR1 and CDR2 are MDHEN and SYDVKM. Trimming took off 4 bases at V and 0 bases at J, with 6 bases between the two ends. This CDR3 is CASSSHMNTEAFF. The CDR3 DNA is TGTGCCAGCAGTTCCCACATGAACACTGAAGCTTTCTTT. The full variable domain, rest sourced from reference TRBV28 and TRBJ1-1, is DVKVTQSSRYLVKRTGEKVFLECVQDMDHENMFWYRQDPGLGLRLIYFSYDVKMKEKGDIPEGYSVSREKKERFSLILESASTNQTSMYLCASSSHMNTEAFFGQGTRLTVV.

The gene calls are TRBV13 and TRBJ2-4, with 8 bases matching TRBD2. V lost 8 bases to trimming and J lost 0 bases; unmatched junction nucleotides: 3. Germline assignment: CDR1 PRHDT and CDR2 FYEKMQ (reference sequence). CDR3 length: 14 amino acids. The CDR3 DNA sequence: TGTGCCAGCGGCCGGGGGGGAGCCAAAAACATTCAGTACTTC. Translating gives CASGRGGAKNIQYF.

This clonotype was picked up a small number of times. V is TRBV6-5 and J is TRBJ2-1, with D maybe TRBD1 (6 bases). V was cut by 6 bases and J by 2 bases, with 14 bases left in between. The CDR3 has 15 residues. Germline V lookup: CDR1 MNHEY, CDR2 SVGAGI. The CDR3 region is CASRTRQVPYNEQFF. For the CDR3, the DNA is TGTGCCAGCAGGACAAGACAGGTCCCCTACAATGAGCAGTTCTTC.

The CDR3 bases are TGCAGTGCTCCCGGGCCGCTAGGTGGGGATACGCAGTATTTT. Protein: CSAPGPLGGDTQYF. The rearrangement uses TRBV20-1 and TRBJ2-3; no definite D call. The CDR3 runs to 14 residues. Trimming removed 5 bases from V and 6 bases from J, with 18 bases in between. Looked up from germline, CDR1 is DFQATT and CDR2 is SNEGSKA (reference sequence).

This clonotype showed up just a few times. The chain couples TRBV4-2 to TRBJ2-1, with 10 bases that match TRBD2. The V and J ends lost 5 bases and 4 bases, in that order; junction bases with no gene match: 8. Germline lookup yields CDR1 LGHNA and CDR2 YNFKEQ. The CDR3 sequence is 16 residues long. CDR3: CASSDPLAGAYNEQFF. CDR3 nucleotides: TGTGCCAGCAGCGACCCCCTAGCGGGGGCGTACAATGAGCAGTTCTTC.

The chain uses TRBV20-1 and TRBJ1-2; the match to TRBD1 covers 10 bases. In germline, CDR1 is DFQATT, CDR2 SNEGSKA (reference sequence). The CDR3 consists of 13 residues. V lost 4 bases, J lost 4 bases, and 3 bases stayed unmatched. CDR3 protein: CSAKTGGGYGYTF. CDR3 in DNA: TGCAGTGCTAAGACAGGGGGCGGCTATGGCTACACCTTC.